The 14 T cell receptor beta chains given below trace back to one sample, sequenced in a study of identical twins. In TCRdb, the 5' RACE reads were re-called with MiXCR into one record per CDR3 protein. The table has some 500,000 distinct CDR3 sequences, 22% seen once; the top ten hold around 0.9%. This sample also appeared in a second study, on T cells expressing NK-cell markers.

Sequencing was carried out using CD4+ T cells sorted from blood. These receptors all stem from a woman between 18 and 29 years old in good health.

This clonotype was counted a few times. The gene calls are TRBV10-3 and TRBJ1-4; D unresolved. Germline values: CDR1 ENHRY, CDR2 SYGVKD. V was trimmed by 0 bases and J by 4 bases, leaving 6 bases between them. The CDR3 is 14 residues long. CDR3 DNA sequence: TGTGCCATCAGTGAGTCAGAAGATAATGAAAAACTGTTTTTT. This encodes CAISESEDNEKLFF.

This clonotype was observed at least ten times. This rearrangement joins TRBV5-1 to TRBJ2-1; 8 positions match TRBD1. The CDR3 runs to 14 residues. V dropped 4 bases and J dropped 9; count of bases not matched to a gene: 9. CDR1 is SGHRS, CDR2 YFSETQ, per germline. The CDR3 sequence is CASSPRQGKGEQFF. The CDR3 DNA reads TGCGCCAGCAGCCCTCGACAGGGGAAGGGTGAGCAGTTCTTC. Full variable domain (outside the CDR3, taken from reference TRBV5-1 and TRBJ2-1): KAGVTQTPRYLIKTRGQQVTLSCSPISGHRSVSWYQQTPGQGLQFLFEYFSETQRNKGNFPGRFSGRQFSNSRSEMNVSTLELGDSALYLCASSPRQGKGEQFFGPGTRLTVL.

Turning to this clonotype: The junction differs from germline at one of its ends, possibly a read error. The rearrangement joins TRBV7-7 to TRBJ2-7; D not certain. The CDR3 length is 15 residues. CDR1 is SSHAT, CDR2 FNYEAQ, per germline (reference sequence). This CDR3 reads CASSPGIGSSYEQYF. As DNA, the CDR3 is TGTGCTAGCAGCCCTGGGATAGGTAGCTCCTACGAGCAGTACTTC.

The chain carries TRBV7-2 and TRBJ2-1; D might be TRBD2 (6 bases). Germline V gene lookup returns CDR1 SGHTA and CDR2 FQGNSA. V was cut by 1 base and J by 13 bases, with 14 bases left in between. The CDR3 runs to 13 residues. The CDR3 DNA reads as TGTGCCAGCAGCTTAGTGCGGGATTTTACCCAGTTCTTC. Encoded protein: CASSLVRDFTQFF.

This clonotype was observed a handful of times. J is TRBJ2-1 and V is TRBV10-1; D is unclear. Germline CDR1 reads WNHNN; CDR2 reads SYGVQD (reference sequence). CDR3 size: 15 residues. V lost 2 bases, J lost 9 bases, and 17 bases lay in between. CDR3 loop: CASSERLVSYGEQFF. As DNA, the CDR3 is TGCGCCAGCAGTGAGCGGCTAGTGAGCTATGGTGAGCAGTTCTTC.

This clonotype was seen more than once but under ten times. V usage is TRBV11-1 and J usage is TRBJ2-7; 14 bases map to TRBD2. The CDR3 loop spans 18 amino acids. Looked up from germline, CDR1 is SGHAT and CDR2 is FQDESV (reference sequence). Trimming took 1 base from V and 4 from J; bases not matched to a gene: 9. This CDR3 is CASSLERGLAGEQYEQYF. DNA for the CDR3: TGTGCCAGCAGCTTAGAACGGGGACTAGCGGGAGAACAGTACGAGCAGTACTTC.

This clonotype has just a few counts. CDR3 residues: CASSLGGSTPYGYTF. The CDR3 DNA reads TGTGCCAGCAGTTTAGGGGGGTCTACCCCATATGGCTACACCTTC. The V and J genes are TRBV12-3 or TRBV12-4 and TRBJ1-2, with TRBD1 as a possible D gene (5 bases). CDR3 length equals 15 residues. Trimming took 1 base from V and 5 from J, leaving 14 bases between them.

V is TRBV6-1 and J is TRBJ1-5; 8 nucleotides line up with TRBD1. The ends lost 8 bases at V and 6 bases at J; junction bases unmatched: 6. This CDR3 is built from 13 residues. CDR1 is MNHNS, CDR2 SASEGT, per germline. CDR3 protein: CASGRGPVQPQHF. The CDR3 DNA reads TGTGCCAGCGGCAGGGGGCCCGTTCAGCCCCAGCATTTT.

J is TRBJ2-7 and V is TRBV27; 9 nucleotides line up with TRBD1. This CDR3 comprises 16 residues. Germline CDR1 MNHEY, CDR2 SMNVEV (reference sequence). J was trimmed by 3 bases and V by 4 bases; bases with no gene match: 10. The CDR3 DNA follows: TGTGCCAGCAGTTCCACTGCCGGGACAGGGAGCTACGAGCAGTACTTC. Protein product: CASSSTAGTGSYEQYF.

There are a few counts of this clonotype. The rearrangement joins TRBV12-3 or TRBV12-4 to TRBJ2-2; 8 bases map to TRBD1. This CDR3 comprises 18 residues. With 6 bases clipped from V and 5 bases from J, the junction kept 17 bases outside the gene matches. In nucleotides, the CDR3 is TGTGCCAGCAGCCTGGGAGGACAGGGTCCACGGTCGACCGGGGAGCTGTTTTTT. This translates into CASSLGGQGPRSTGELFF.

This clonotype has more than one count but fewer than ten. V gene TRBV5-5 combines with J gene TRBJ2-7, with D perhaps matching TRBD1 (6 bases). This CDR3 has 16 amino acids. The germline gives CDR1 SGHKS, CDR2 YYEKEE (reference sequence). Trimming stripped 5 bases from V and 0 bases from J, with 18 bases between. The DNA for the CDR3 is TGTGCCAGCAGTCCCCCAACCGGGACACTCTCCTACGAGCAGTACTTC. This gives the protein CASSPPTGTLSYEQYF. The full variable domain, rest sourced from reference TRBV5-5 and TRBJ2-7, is DAGVTQSPTHLIKTRGQQVTLRCSPISGHKSVSWYQQVLGQGPQFIFQYYEKEERGRGNFPDRFSARQFPNYSSELNVNALLLGDSALYLCASSPPTGTLSYEQYFGPGTRLTVT.

The CDR3 bases are TGTGCCAGCAGCTTAGAGAGCGGGAGACACTACAATGAGCAGTTCTTC. Translating it yields CASSLESGRHYNEQFF. This chain links TRBV11-2 with TRBJ2-1; TRBD2 matches at 8 bases. J was trimmed by 3 bases and V by 0 bases; bases with no gene match: 4. The CDR3 runs to 16 residues. CDR1 and CDR2 (germline): SGHAT, FQNNGV.

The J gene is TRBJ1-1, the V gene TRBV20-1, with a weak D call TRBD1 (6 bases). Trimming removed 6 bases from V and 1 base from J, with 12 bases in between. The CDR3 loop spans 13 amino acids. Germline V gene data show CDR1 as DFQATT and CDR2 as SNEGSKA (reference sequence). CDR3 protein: CSAPTDRNTEAFF. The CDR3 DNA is TGCAGTGCCCCTACGGACAGGAACACTGAAGCTTTCTTT.

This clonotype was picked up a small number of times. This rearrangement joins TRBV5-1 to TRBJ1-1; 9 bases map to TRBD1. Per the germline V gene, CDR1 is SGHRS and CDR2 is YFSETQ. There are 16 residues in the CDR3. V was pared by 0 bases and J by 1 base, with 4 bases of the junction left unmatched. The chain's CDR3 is CASSLVGTGTNTEAFF. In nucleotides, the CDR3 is TGCGCCAGCAGCTTGGTTGGGACAGGGACGAACACTGAAGCTTTCTTT.